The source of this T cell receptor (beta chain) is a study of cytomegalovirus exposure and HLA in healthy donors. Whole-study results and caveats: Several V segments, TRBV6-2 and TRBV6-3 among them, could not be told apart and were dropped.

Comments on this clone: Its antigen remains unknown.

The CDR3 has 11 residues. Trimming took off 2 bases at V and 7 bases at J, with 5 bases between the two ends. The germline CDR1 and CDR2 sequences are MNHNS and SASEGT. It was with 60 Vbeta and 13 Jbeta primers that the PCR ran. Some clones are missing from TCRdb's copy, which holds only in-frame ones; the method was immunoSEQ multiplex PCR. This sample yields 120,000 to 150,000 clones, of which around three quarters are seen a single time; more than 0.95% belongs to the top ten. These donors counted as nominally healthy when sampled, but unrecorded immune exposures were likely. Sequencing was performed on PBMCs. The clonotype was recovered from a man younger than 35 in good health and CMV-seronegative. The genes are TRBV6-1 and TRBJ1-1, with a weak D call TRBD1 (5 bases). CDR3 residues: CASSERGEAFF. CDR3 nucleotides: TGTGCCAGCAGTGAAAGGGGTGAAGCTTTCTTT.